Detailed here is one T cell receptor (beta chain). No antigen is known for it. This specimen belongs to a study of regulatory T cells in long-lasting Graves disease. V gave up 2 bases and J gave up 3 bases, with 17 bases separating them. The CDR3 runs to 16 residues. Germline V lookup: CDR1 ENHRY, CDR2 SYGVKD. Documented time point: newly diagnosed GD, antithyroid drugs for less than 3 months. From PBMCs, RNA was extracted and then used to make the TCR library. To make TCR beta libraries, researchers used iRepertoire HTBI primers and Arm-PCR of CDR3 regions. One entry per CDR3 protein results from TCRdb running MiXCR on the multiplex PCR reads. Here the sample spans around 450,000 distinct CDR3 sequences, roughly 16% being singletons. Findings of the study overall: TRBV28, TRBJ1-2 and TRBJ2-5 were favored in persistent disease.

These data were likewise used in another study, on T cells in Graves' hyperthyroidism and ophthalmopathy. This second report adds: Diagnosis of hyperthyroidism was new in patients aged 18 to 65, and its duration was under 2 months. The primer set for the first-round RT-PCR of the TCR CDR3 was HTBI. Blood also contained most expanded thyroid clonotypes above 0.001.

This sample comprised peripheral blood mononuclear cells (PBMCs), obtained at new diagnosis, from a patient treated with antithyroid drugs. The chain combines TRBV10-3 with TRBJ2-7; D might be TRBD2 (5 bases). This TCR was sampled from a man aged 35 to 55 with Graves disease. The chain's CDR3 is CAISENPGLAGYEQYF. The CDR3 DNA reads as TGTGCCATCAGTGAGAACCCTGGGCTAGCCGGCTACGAGCAGTACTTC.